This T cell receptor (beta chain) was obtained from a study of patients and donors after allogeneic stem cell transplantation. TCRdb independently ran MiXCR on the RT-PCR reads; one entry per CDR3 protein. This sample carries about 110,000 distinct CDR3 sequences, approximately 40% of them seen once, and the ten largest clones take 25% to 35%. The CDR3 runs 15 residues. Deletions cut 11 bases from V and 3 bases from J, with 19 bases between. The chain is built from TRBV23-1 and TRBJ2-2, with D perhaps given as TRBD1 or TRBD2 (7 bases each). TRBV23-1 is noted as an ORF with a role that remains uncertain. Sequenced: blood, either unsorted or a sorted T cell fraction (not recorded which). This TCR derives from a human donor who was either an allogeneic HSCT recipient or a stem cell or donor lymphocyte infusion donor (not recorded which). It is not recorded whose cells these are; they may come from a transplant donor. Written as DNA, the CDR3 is TGCGCCTTGCAGATGACAGGGAGGGACACCGGGGAGCTGTTTTTT. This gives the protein CALQMTGRDTGELFF.